Listed below are T cell receptor beta chains from one sample, sequenced in a study of T cell changes during pregnancy in multiple sclerosis. The assay was immunoSEQ multiplex PCR, and TCRdb's table has in-frame clones only and misses some. Of about 100,000 clones listed, approximately 91% are singletons. Material: peripheral blood, obtained after pregnancy. The receptors originated from a female donor with multiple sclerosis, enrolled in a pregnancy study. The CDR3 runs from the conserved cysteine through the conserved F or W. The D gene is left open where the match is weak. The size field is filled for only some rows; it gives once, few, many or a size class.

>-|-|TRBJ2-5|TRBV13
TGTGCCAGCAGCTTAGAGGGGCGGTCCCCCCAAGAGACCCAGTACTTC
CASSLEGRSPQETQYF
>-|-|TRBJ2-2|TRBV7-2
TGTGCCAGCAGCTTAGCCAGGGACGGGGAGCTGTTTTTT
CASSLARDGELFF
>TRBD1|-|TRBJ1-6|TRBV7-9
TGTGCCAGCAGCTTTGTCTGGACAGGGGGAAGATCACCCCTCCACTTT
CASSFVWTGGRSPLHF
>-|-|TRBJ2-7|TRBV5-4
TGTGCCAGCAGCTTGAACCGGGGGAGCTCCTACGAGCAGTACTTC
CASSLNRGSSYEQYF
>TRBD1|-|TRBJ2-7|TRBV15
TGTGCCACCAGCAGAGACAGGGGGACCCCCTACGAGCAGTACTTC
CATSRDRGTPYEQYF
>-|-|TRBJ2-1|TRBV5-6
TGTGCCAGCAGCCAGGAGGGGGGGGGTGAGCAGTTCTTC
CASSQEGGGEQFF
>-|-|TRBJ2-5|TRBV7-7
TGTGCTAGCGGCTGGCCTCCCAACCGGGAGCGAAAAGAGACCCAGTACTTC
CASGWPPNRERKETQYF
>-|-|TRBJ2-7|TRBV6-5
TGTGCCAGCAGAACCCCAGGGGCCGAGCAGTACTTC
CASRTPGAEQYF
>TRBD1|-|TRBJ1-1|TRBV19
TGTGCCAGTAGTATACAGGGGGCAGGGGCTGAAGCTTTCTTT
CASSIQGAGAEAFF
>-|-|TRBJ1-5|TRBV21-1
TGTGCCAGCAGCAAAGCGGGGGGACTTAGCAATCAGCCCCAGCATTTT
CASSKAGGLSNQPQHF
>TRBD2|-|TRBJ2-7|TRBV29-1
TGCAGCGTTGGCGCGGGGGACCACTACGAGCAGTACTTC
CSVGAGDHYEQYF
>-|-|TRBJ2-3|TRBV14
TGTGCCAGCAGCCCAAGCCCCGGGGGCACAGATACGCAGTATTTT
CASSPSPGGTDTQYF
>TRBD2|-|TRBJ2-7|TRBV29-1
TGCAGCGTTCGAGAGAGCGGGGGGGCAGGAGAGCAGTACTTC
CSVRESGGAGEQYF
>TRBD1|-|TRBJ2-7|TRBV6-5
TGTGCCAGCAGCTCATTGACAGGGTGGTACGAGCAGTACTTC
CASSSLTGWYEQYF
>TRBD1|-|TRBJ2-5|TRBV19
TGTGCCAGTAGGGGACAGATGGAAGAGACCCAGTACTTC
CASRGQMEETQYF
>-|-|TRBJ2-1|TRBV21-1
TGTGCCAGCAGCGGCTTGTGGCGGGGTCTCTCCTACAATGAGCAGTTCTTC
CASSGLWRGLSYNEQFF
>-|-|TRBJ1-1|TRBV30
TGTGCCTCCTCGGAGGAAACAGGGACTGAAGCTTTCTTT
CASSEETGTEAFF
>-|-|TRBJ1-6|TRBV23-1
TGCGCCAGCAGTCAGACAGGTCATAATTCACCCCTCCACTTT
CASSQTGHNSPLHF
>-|-|TRBJ1-1|TRBV5-4
TGTGCCAGCAGCTATGGGGGGGATAACACTGAAGCTTTCTTT
CASSYGGDNTEAFF
>-|-|TRBJ2-1|TRBV9
TGTGCCAGCTCGACAGTCTACAATGAGCAGTTCTTC
CASSTVYNEQFF
>TRBD2|-|TRBJ2-1|TRBV5-6
TGTGCCAGCAGCTCCGAACGACTAGCGGATCCCCATAGGGAATTCTTC
CASSSERLADPHREFF
>TRBD1|-|TRBJ1-6|TRBV9
TGTGCCAGCGGGGGATCGGGGGGACAGGGGAATTCACCCCTCCACTTT
CASGGSGGQGNSPLHF
>-|-|TRBJ1-5|TRBV2
TGTGCCAGCAGTGGGGCCGGCCCCCGATTTCAGCCCCAGCATTTT
CASSGAGPRFQPQHF
>-|-|TRBJ2-3|TRBV9
TGTGCCAGCAGCGTAGCGACCCCAGGAACAGATACGCAGTATTTT
CASSVATPGTDTQYF
>-|-|TRBJ2-3|TRBV7-2
TGTGCCAGCAGCGCGGCCACAGATACGCAGTATTTT
CASSAATDTQYF
>-|-|TRBJ1-5|TRBV18
TGTGCCAGCTCACCACGACAAGGGGATCAGCCCCAGCATTTT
CASSPRQGDQPQHF
>-|-|TRBJ2-2|TRBV10-3
TGTGCCATCAGTGAGTCGAAAGACTTCTACGGGGAGCTGTTTTTT
CAISESKDFYGELFF
>TRBD2|-|TRBJ2-3|TRBV10-3
TGTGCCATCGGGGGGGGTAGCGGGGGGGCCGATGCAGATACGCAGTATTTT
CAIGGGSGGADADTQYF
>-|-|TRBJ2-2|TRBV7-3
TGTGCCAGCAGCTCGAGGGGGAACGGCGGGGAGCTGTTTTTT
CASSSRGNGGELFF
>-|-|TRBJ1-1|TRBV2
TGTGCCAGCAGTGATCACCCTCGAGGCACTGAAGCTTTCTTT
CASSDHPRGTEAFF
>TRBD1|-|TRBJ1-5|TRBV19
TGTGCCAGTAGTAATGACAGGGTTAAGCCCCAGCATTTT
CASSNDRVKPQHF
>-|-|TRBJ2-5|TRBV30
TGTGCCGAAAGACAGAAAGAGACCCAGTACTTC
CAERQKETQYF
>-|-|TRBJ1-1|TRBV9
TGTGCCAGCAGCGTAGAAGGGGGCACTGAAGCTTTCTTT
CASSVEGGTEAFF
>TRBD1|-|TRBJ1-4|TRBV7-8
TGTGCCAGCAGCGCGCAGGGGGCGGGAATTAATGAAAAACTGTTTTTT
CASSAQGAGINEKLFF
>-|-|TRBJ2-1|TRBV6-6
TGTGCCAGCAGTTACGGGACTCCGAGGAATGAGCAGTTCTTC
CASSYGTPRNEQFF
>-|-|TRBJ2-1|TRBV5-1
TGCGCCAGCAGCTTGGTAAAGGACACTTTCTTCGATGAGCAGTTCTTC
CASSLVKDTFFDEQFF
>-|-|TRBJ1-1|TRBV6-5
TGTGCCAGCAAAGGGGAGGAGGAAGCTTTCTTT
CASKGEEEAFF
>-|-|TRBJ1-2|TRBV15
TGTGCCACCAGTAGCCCAGGGGAGAGGTATGGCTACACCTTC
CATSSPGERYGYTF
>-|-|TRBJ1-2|TRBV9
TGTGCCAGCAGCTCGAGTTGGGCCTATGGCTACACCTTC
CASSSSWAYGYTF
>TRBD1|-|TRBJ1-1|TRBV6-5
TGTGCCAGCAGTTCCTCCGGACAGGGGAACACTGAAGCTTTCTTT
CASSSSGQGNTEAFF
>TRBD1|-|TRBJ2-6|TRBV27
TGTGCCAGCAATTTCCGTAGACAGGGCCCTTTCTCTGGGGCCAACGTCCTGACTTTC
CASNFRRQGPFSGANVLTF
>-|-|TRBJ2-7|TRBV6-1
TGTGCCACCGGGTACTCCTACGAGCAGTACTTC
CATGYSYEQYF
>-|-|TRBJ1-1|TRBV18
TGTGCCAGCTTGATGACATCAATGAACACTGAAGCTTTCTTT
CASLMTSMNTEAFF
>TRBD2|once|TRBJ2-3|TRBV18
TGTGCCAGCTCATCCCGGGACTACCAAAGCACAGATACGCAGTATTTT
CASSSRDYQSTDTQYF
>TRBD1|few|TRBJ1-5|TRBV7-8
TGTGCCAGCAGCTCTCAAAGGTTCCAGGGGGCGAATCAGCCCCAGCATTTT
CASSSQRFQGANQPQHF
>TRBD1|-|TRBJ2-1|TRBV19
TGTGCCAGTAGTCCTCACCACAGGGGGGCTTACAATGAGCAGTTCTTC
CASSPHHRGAYNEQFF
>TRBD1|-|TRBJ1-2|TRBV5-4
TGTGCCAGCAGCATAGGACAGGGGGGCGGCTACACCTTC
CASSIGQGGGYTF
>-|-|TRBJ2-5|TRBV2
TGTGCCAGCATCATGGCGGGTGGGGAGACCCAGTACTTC
CASIMAGGETQYF
>-|-|TRBJ2-2|TRBV19
TGTGCCAGTAGCTTACCGGGGATGAACACCGGGGAGCTGTTTTTT
CASSLPGMNTGELFF
>TRBD2|once|TRBJ2-3|TRBV13
TGTGCCAGCAGCCCCCGGCTAGCGGGGCGCACAGATACGCAGTATTTT
CASSPRLAGRTDTQYF